The present entry profiles one T cell receptor beta chain with its context. Its target is unknown. To make TCR beta libraries, researchers used iRepertoire HTBI primers and Arm-PCR of CDR3 regions. TCRdb independently ran MiXCR on the multiplex PCR reads; one entry per CDR3 protein. The sample holds 430,000 or so distinct CDR3 sequences, roughly 23% seen once. Documented time point: persistent/refractory GD, antithyroid drugs over 5 years with positive TRAb. PBMC RNA was the source of the TCR library. It was an endocrinology department in Xi'an, China, that provided the patients. The CDR3 length is 13 residues. Germline CDR1 reads WSHSY; CDR2 reads SAAADI. Between the trimmed V and J ends, which lost 0 bases and 8 bases, there was a span of 9 bases. This entry is derived from a study of regulatory T cells in long-lasting Graves disease. Regarding the study as a whole: Relative to new patients (around 1,000), persistent patients exhibited greater sharing of public clonotypes (more than 2,500).

This sequence originates from a female donor with Graves disease. The genes are TRBV10-2 and TRBJ2-3; D unclear. The sample in question was peripheral blood mononuclear cells (PBMCs), obtained when the disease was refractory, from a patient treated with antithyroid drugs. CDR3 coding DNA: TGCGCCAGCAGTGAGTCGCACAGTTTTACGCAGTATTTT. This gives the protein CASSESHSFTQYF.